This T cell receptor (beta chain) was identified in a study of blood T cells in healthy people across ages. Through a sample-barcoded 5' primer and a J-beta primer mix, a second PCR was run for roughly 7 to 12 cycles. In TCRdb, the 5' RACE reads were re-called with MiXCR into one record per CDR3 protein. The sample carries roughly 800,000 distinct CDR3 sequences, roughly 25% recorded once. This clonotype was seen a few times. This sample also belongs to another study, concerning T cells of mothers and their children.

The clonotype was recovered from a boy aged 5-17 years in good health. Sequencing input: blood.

CDR3 residues: CASSLGTLRNEQFF. The DNA for the CDR3 is TGTGCCAGCAGCCTCGGGACACTACGGAATGAGCAGTTCTTC. The V and J genes are TRBV7-3 and TRBJ2-1, with a possible D match to TRBD1 (6 bases). This CDR3 is built from 14 residues. Trimming removed 5 bases from V and 7 bases from J, with 15 bases in between. Germline values: CDR1 SGHTA, CDR2 FQGTGA.